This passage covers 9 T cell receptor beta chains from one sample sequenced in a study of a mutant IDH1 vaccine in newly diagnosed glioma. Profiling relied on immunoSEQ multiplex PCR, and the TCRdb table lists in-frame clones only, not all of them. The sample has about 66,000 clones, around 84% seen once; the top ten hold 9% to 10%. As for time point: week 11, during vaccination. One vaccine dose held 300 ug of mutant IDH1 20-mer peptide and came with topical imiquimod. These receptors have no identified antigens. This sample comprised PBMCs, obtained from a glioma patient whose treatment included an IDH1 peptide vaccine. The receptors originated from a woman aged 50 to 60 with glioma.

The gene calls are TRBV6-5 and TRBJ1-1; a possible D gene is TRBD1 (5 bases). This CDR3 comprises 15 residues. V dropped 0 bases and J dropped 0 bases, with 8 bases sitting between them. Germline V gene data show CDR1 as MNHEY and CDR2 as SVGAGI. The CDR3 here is CASSYSRGMNTEAFF. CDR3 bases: TGTGCCAGCAGTTACTCGCGGGGCATGAACACTGAAGCTTTCTTT.

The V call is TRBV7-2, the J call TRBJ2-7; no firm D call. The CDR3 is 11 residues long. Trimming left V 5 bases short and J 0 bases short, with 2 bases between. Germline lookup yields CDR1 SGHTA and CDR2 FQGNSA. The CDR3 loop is CASSDSYEQYF. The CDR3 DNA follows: TGTGCCAGCAGCGACTCCTACGAGCAGTACTTC.

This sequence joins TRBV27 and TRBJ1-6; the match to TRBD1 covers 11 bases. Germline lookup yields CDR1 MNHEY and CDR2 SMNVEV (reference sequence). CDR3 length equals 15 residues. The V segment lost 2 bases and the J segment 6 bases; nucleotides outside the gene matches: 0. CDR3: CASSLGTGGNSPLHF. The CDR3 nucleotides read TGTGCCAGCAGTTTAGGGACAGGGGGTAATTCACCCCTCCACTTT.

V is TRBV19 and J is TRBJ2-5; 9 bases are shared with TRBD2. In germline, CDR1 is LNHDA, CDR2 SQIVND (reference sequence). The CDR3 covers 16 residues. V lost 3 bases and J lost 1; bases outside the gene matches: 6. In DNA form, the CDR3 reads TGTGCCAGTAGTATTGTAGCGGGGGTCACCCAAGAGACCCAGTACTTC. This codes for CASSIVAGVTQETQYF.

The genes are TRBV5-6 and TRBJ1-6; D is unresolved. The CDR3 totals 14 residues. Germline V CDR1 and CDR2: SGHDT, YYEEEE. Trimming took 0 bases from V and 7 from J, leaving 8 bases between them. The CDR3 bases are TGTGCCAGCAGCTTGGGCGACGGAAATTCACCCCTCCACTTT. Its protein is CASSLGDGNSPLHF.

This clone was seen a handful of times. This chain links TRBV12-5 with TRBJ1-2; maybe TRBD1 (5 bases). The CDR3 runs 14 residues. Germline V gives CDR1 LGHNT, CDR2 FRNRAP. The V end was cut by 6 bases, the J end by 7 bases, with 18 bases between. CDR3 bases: TGTGCTAGTGGGGGAGACAGCTCGGGTGGTGGCTACACCTTC. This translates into CASGGDSSGGGYTF. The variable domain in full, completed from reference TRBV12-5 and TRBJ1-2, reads DARVTQTPRHKVTEMGQEVTMRCQPILGHNTVFWYRQTMMQGLELLAYFRNRAPLDDSGMPKDRFSAEMPDATLATLKIQPSEPRDSAVYFCASGGDSSGGGYTFGSGTRLTVV.

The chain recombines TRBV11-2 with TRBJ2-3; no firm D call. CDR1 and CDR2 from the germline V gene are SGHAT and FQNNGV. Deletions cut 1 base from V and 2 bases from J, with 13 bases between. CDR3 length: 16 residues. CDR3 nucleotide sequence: TGTGCCAGCAGCTTAGCTTCGCTAACCCTCACAGATACGCAGTATTTT. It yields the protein CASSLASLTLTDTQYF.

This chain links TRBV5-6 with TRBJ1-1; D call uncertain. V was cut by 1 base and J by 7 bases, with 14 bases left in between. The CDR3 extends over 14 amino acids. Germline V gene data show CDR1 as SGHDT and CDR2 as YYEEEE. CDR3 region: CASSLPSPPFEAFF. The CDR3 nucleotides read TGTGCCAGCAGCTTGCCTTCGCCCCCCTTTGAAGCTTTCTTT.

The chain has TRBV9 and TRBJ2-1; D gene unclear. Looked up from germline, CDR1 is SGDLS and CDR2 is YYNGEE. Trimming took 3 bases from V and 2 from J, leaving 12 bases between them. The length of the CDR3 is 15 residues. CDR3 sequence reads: CASSETTQTYNEQFF. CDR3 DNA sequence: TGTGCCAGCAGCGAAACGACGCAAACCTACAATGAGCAGTTCTTC.